The rows below give T cell receptor beta chains drawn from one sample of a study of CD8 T cells in Susac syndrome. Using its own MiXCR run on the immunoSEQ multiplex PCR reads, TCRdb lists one record per CDR3 protein. The sample holds around 170,000 distinct CDR3 sequences; about 90% are singletons and the top ten take roughly 0.08%. Sequenced material: CD4+ T cells from PBMCs. The receptors come from a human donor in good health. Both conserved end residues are trimmed from each CDR3. Fields, in order: CDR3 length, J gene, V gene, CDR3 protein.

CDR3 length: 13
J gene: TRBJ2-1
V gene: TRBV5-1
CDR3 protein: ASSFPSGMYNEQF

CDR3 length: 10
J gene: TRBJ1-2
V gene: TRBV6-2/TRBV6-3
CDR3 protein: ASNQGSSGYT

CDR3 length: 16
J gene: TRBJ1-2
V gene: TRBV7-2
CDR3 protein: ASSASRDRGHYGNGYT

CDR3 length: 13
J gene: TRBJ1-1
V gene: TRBV28
CDR3 protein: ASSPRVAMNTEAF

CDR3 length: 12
J gene: TRBJ1-4
V gene: TRBV14
CDR3 protein: ASSHPGTGEKLF

CDR3 length: 13
J gene: TRBJ2-7
V gene: TRBV5-1
CDR3 protein: ASSLLQGTSYEQY

CDR3 length: 12
J gene: TRBJ2-5
V gene: TRBV12-3/TRBV12-4
CDR3 protein: ASGRQVIQETQY

CDR3 length: 12
J gene: TRBJ1-6
V gene: TRBV5-1
CDR3 protein: ASRQGEMNSPLH

CDR3 length: 14
J gene: TRBJ2-1
V gene: TRBV24-1
CDR3 protein: ATSDAGTGIYNEQF

CDR3 length: 13
J gene: TRBJ2-1
V gene: TRBV5-1
CDR3 protein: ASNRAGSGYNEQF

CDR3 length: 14
J gene: TRBJ1-4
V gene: TRBV3-1
CDR3 protein: ASRRSSGTGNEKLF

CDR3 length: 14
J gene: TRBJ2-2
V gene: TRBV6-2/TRBV6-3
CDR3 protein: ASSYDDRGRTGELF

CDR3 length: 11
J gene: TRBJ1-2
V gene: TRBV12-5
CDR3 protein: ASGLSNVGGYT

CDR3 length: 13
J gene: TRBJ2-1
V gene: TRBV5-1
CDR3 protein: ASSPERQSYNEQF

CDR3 length: 15
J gene: TRBJ2-2
V gene: TRBV10-2
CDR3 protein: ASSEFRLAGYTGELF

CDR3 length: 9
J gene: TRBJ2-7
V gene: TRBV3-1
CDR3 protein: ASGRGHEQY

CDR3 length: 14
J gene: TRBJ1-5
V gene: TRBV4-3
CDR3 protein: ASSQRVAGGGQPQH

CDR3 length: 11
J gene: TRBJ2-6
V gene: TRBV5-1
CDR3 protein: ARGPFGSNVLT

CDR3 length: 10
J gene: TRBJ1-4
V gene: TRBV25-1
CDR3 protein: ASSESGEKLF

CDR3 length: 10
J gene: TRBJ2-7
V gene: TRBV5-1
CDR3 protein: ASSLGFYEQY

CDR3 length: 10
J gene: TRBJ2-3
V gene: TRBV12-5
CDR3 protein: ASGVREDTQY

CDR3 length: 12
J gene: TRBJ1-5
V gene: TRBV2
CDR3 protein: ASSGGQGFRPQH

CDR3 length: 11
J gene: TRBJ1-2
V gene: TRBV2
CDR3 protein: ARWDRGGYGYT

CDR3 length: 12
J gene: TRBJ2-2
V gene: TRBV18
CDR3 protein: ASSPQTNTGELF

CDR3 length: 12
J gene: TRBJ2-7
V gene: TRBV6-1
CDR3 protein: ASSEVPRSGEQY